This TCR beta chain appears in the sequencing data of a study of CD8 T cells in acute hepatitis C reinfection (TCRdb year 2021). For context, the study as a whole: This study examined the TCRbeta repertoire of CD8+ T cells that recognize the HCV NS3-1073 epitope, both during acute infection and after viral clearance. Several spontaneous resolvers provided paired acute and follow-up samples.

CDR1 and CDR2 are drawn from the germline V gene (reference sequence): SEHNR, FQNEAQ. The CDR3 starts with the cysteine, ends with the phenylalanine, and has 15 residues. Just the 45-base CDR3 DNA is kept, in frame starting at base 1. V is shortened by 3 bases, J by 6 bases, and the region joining them spans 16 bases. Genomic DNA was extracted from FACS-sorted cells, and TCRbeta chain sequencing was performed through the commercial immunoSEQ service. The original pipeline was this. The repertoire data were analyzed using ImmunoSEQ Analyzer software v3.0 and R v3.5.1. Only productive rearrangements were analyzed, as sequences containing stop codons or out-of-frame rearrangements were removed. The sequencing provider supplied the metrics for Simpson diversity, Shannon entropy, CDR3 length and nucleotide addition. Clonotypes were grouped by frequency into dominant, sub-dominant, low or lowest abundance categories, and clonotypes below 0.1% were left out of most analyses. A CDR3 amino acid clonotype was designated public if detected in at least two subjects at a cumulative frequency of at least 0.5%. TCRdb's version of the immuneACCESS table is confined to in-frame rearrangements and falls short of the full clone set. An unresolved V gene accounts for under half of the shortfall where checked; the remainder is of unknown origin. The V and J calls and clone size are taken from that table; D and trimming were inferred from the DNA. The sample table contains approximately 39,000 clones; only one count was recorded for around nine tenths of them. 0.5% of the sample comes from the top ten.

Comments on this clone: Its antigen remains undetermined. No base-level quality is on record; no much larger clone is a single base apart.

The sample's time point label is to be understood as: naive CD8 control sorted from an acute-time-point sample. Enrolled in the Montreal Hepatitis C Cohort (HEPCO) in Canada, the donors were people who inject drugs, and these donors were followed every 3 months. A positive HCV RNA or antibody test that followed a negative test within the previous 24 weeks was the definition used for acute primary HCV infection. Antibodies against CD3, CD8 and CD45RO were used for surface staining, and dead cells were excluded with an aqua fixable dye. The cohort additionally had roughly 6 subjects who developed chronic infection, which was defined as HCV RNA positivity at 24 weeks. Negative selection by means of the MACS CD8+ T cell Isolation Kit yielded CD8+ T cells from peripheral blood mononuclear cells recovered from cryopreservation by thawing. Sorting of the cells was done on a BD FACSAria II cell sorter.

Overall study outcomes, separate from this receptor: Chronically infected subjects had no follow-up repertoires because NS3-1073 specific cells were too rare to sort. TRBV04 and TRBV06 gene families were preferentially used in all groups, and this usage was not explained by overrepresentation in the naive pool. Only the TCRbeta chain was sequenced in bulk, so alphabeta pairing of public clonotypes could not be determined. About a dozen public clonotypes were found regardless of outcome, and V04-02/J02-02 was used by one public clonotype. It was rare for CDR3 sequences to be shared with other epitopes, and exact matching may have been limited by differing sequencing approaches. The NS3-1073 specific repertoires were highly diverse, and diversity did not differ significantly among acute resolver, follow-up resolver and acute chronic samples.

Source material: naive CD8+ T cells from PBMCs. Read against the paper, the sample's cell subset or site label means: sorted total naive CD45RO-negative CD8+ T cells. This clonotype was sampled from a man aged 25-45 years with chronic hepatitis C. The chain links TRBV7-9 with TRBJ2-3, with TRBD2 tentatively as D gene (6 bases match). The CDR3 corresponds to CASSFLGRYTDTQYF. The nucleotides read TGTGCCAGCAGCTTCCTGGGGAGGTATACGGATACGCAGTATTTT.